A selection of T cell receptor beta chains follows, all from one sample in a study of identical twins. MiXCR was run by TCRdb on the 5' RACE reads, yielding one entry per CDR3 protein. The sample yields hundreds of thousands of distinct CDR3 sequences, 6% to 9% seen once. The same sample was also studied in work on yellow fever vaccine responses in identical twins.

The sequenced sample consisted of memory (CD45RO+) T cells sorted from blood. The receptors originated from a woman aged 18 to 35 in good health. Both conserved end residues are part of each CDR3. Each record gives: CDR3 protein, CDR3 DNA, V gene, D gene, J gene, clone size. D genes are given only for firm matches. Clone sizes are given selectively: once, few, many, or a class where the clone is expanded.

CSGSGTGGPNTEAFF TGCAGTGGTTCCGGGACAGGGGGCCCGAACACTGAAGCTTTCTTT TRBV20-1 TRBD1 TRBJ1-1 many
CASSLVDGTYEQYF TGCGCCAGCAGCTTGGTCGACGGAACCTACGAGCAGTACTTC TRBV5-1 - TRBJ2-7 few
CASSLRIGASQPQHF TGTGCCAGCAGCTTGAGGATCGGGGCTAGTCAGCCCCAGCATTTT TRBV5-8 - TRBJ1-5 -
CASSLNRGHGELFF TGTGCCAGCAGCTTGAATCGGGGTCACGGGGAGCTGTTTTTT TRBV5-6 - TRBJ2-2 -
CSAPRGRGEDTQYF TGCAGTGCGCCGCGAGGGCGGGGAGAAGATACGCAGTATTTT TRBV20-1 - TRBJ2-3 few
CSARGGHPYQETQYF TGCAGTGCTAGAGGGGGACACCCGTACCAAGAGACCCAGTACTTC TRBV20-1 - TRBJ2-5 few
CAITFDRDNSPLHF TGTGCCATCACTTTTGACAGGGATAATTCACCCCTCCACTTT TRBV10-3 TRBD1 TRBJ1-6 few
CSDDRDSSNEKLFF TGCAGCGATGACAGGGATAGTTCTAATGAAAAACTGTTTTTT TRBV29-1 TRBD1 TRBJ1-4 few
CASSRLQGAVYEQYF TGTGCCAGCAGCCGTTTACAGGGGGCGGTCTACGAGCAGTACTTC TRBV7-9 TRBD1 TRBJ2-7 few
CASSLGTNEQYF TGTGCCAGCAGCTTGGGGACCAACGAGCAGTACTTC TRBV5-5 - TRBJ2-7 few
CASSYGQDYGYTF TGTGCCAGCAGCTACGGACAGGACTATGGCTACACCTTC TRBV6-6 TRBD1 TRBJ1-2 many
CASSSRARGVDTQYF TGTGCCAGCAGCTCCCGGGCCCGAGGTGTCGATACGCAGTATTTT TRBV6-2/TRBV6-3 - TRBJ2-3 few
CASSPRGGLAVTYEQYF TGTGCCAGCAGCCCGAGGGGAGGGCTAGCGGTCACCTACGAGCAGTACTTC TRBV11-1 TRBD2 TRBJ2-7 many
CASSASGGWHQPQHF TGTGCCAGCAGCGCCTCAGGGGGATGGCATCAGCCCCAGCATTTT TRBV11-2 TRBD1 TRBJ1-5 few
CSVEWGRETQYF TGCAGCGTTGAATGGGGTCGAGAGACCCAGTACTTC TRBV29-1 - TRBJ2-5 many
CASSIGTGGGYTF TGTGCCAGCAGCATCGGGACAGGGGGTGGCTACACCTTC TRBV11-2 TRBD1 TRBJ1-2 medium-sized
CSVGGTVNTEAFF TGCAGCGTTGGAGGGACGGTGAACACTGAAGCTTTCTTT TRBV29-1 - TRBJ1-1 -